This TCR beta chain was found in a study of spatial heterogeneity in lung cancer. Overall study context: Mean representation of each unique TCR and UMI combination in the raw reads exceeded 8.5 occurrences.

CDR3 size: 15 residues. Germline values: CDR1 LGHDT, CDR2 YNNKEL (reference sequence). J lost 4 bases, V lost 6 bases, and 7 bases had no gene match. Indicated time point: sample taken at primary tumor resection. Frozen PBMC, nontumor lung or tumor provided whole RNA, which was sequenced unsorted. In the library, each TCR cDNA molecule bore its own unique molecular identifier. TCRdb redid the calling of the 5' RACE reads with MiXCR, one entry per CDR3 protein. The sample yields 11,000 to 15,000 distinct CDR3 sequences, about 9.5% seen once. This clonotype was sampled from a male donor with early-stage non-small cell lung cancer. The J gene is TRBJ1-3, the V gene TRBV3-1; 9 nucleotides line up with TRBD1. The starting material was PBMCs, obtained at surgery. The DNA for the CDR3 is TGTGCCAGCAGGGTTACCGGGACAGGGGGAAACACCATATATTTT. Amino acid sequence: CASRVTGTGGNTIYF.